The 3 T cell receptor beta chains reported below all come from one sample, sequenced in a study of T cell responses to AZD1222 COVID-19 vaccine. Data came from immunoSEQ multiplex PCR; TCRdb stores just in-frame clones and leaves some out. The table lists some 140,000 clones, about nine tenths of them singletons. This specimen was peripheral blood, taken on day 0 of AZD1222 vaccination. The receptor set was obtained from an adult in good health.

This clone was picked up one time. V is TRBV6-5 and J is TRBJ1-2, with 8 positions matching TRBD1. Germline-derived CDR1 and CDR2 are MNHEY and SVGAGI. The junction had 8 bases not matched to a gene; V was cut back by 7 bases and J by 10 bases. The CDR3 is made up of 12 amino acids. The CDR3 DNA reads TGTGCCAGCAACGGACAGGGTTCAGTCTACACCTTC. Protein: CASNGQGSVYTF.

DNA of the CDR3: TGTGCCAGCAGCTCCAGGGACAAGAACAATGAGCAGTTCTTC. This gives the protein CASSSRDKNNEQFF. V and J are TRBV13 and TRBJ2-1; D might be TRBD1 (6 bases). This CDR3 has 14 amino acids. Trimming cost V 4 bases and J 5 bases, with 12 bases left between them. Germline assignment: CDR1 PRHDT and CDR2 FYEKMQ (reference sequence).

This sequence joins TRBV28 and TRBJ1-1; perhaps TRBD1 as D (5 bases). Deletions cut 3 bases from V and 0 bases from J, with 8 bases between. The CDR3 runs to 14 residues. Germline CDR1 and CDR2: MDHEN and SYDVKM. The CDR3 nucleotides are TGTGCCAGCAGTTTGGACAATGTGAACACTGAAGCTTTCTTT. Translated: CASSLDNVNTEAFF.